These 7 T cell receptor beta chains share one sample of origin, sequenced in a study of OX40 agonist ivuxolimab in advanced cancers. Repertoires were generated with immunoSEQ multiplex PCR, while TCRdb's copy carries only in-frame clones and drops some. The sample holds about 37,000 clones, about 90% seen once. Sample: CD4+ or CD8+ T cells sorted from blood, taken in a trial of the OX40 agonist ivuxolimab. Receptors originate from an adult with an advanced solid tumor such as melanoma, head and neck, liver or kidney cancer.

The CDR3 DNA follows: TGTGCCACCAGCAGAGAATCTTACGACGGGTTAGGCTACACCTTC. Translation: CATSRESYDGLGYTF. The V gene is TRBV15, the J gene TRBJ1-2; D remains unclear. V lost 0 bases and J lost 8, with 16 bases in between. The CDR3 is 15 residues long. Germline CDR1 LNHNV, CDR2 YYDKDF (reference sequence).

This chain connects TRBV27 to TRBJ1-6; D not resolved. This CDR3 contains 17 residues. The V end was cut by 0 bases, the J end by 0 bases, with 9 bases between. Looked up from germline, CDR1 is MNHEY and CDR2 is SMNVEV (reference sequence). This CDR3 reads CASSLSRQSSYNSPLHF. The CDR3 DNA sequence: TGTGCCAGCAGTTTATCGAGGCAGAGCTCCTATAATTCACCCCTCCACTTT.

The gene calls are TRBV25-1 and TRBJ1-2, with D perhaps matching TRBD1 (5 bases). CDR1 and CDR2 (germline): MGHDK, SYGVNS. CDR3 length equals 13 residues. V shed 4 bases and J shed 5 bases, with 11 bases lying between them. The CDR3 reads CASSAGTGYGYTF. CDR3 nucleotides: TGTGCCAGCAGTGCCGGGACTGGGTATGGCTACACCTTC.

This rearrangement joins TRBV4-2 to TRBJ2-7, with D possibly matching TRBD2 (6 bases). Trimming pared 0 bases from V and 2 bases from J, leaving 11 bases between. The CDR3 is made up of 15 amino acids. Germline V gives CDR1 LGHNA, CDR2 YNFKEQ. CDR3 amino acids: CASSQDIGGTYEQYF. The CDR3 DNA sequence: TGTGCCAGCAGCCAAGACATCGGGGGAACCTACGAGCAGTACTTC.

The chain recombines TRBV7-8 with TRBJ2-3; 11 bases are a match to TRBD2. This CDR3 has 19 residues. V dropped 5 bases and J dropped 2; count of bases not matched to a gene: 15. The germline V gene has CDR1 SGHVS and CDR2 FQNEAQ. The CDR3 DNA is TGTGCCAGCAGCCCTAGAGGGGGCATAGCGGGGGGGCCCACAGATACGCAGTATTTT. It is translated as CASSPRGGIAGGPTDTQYF.

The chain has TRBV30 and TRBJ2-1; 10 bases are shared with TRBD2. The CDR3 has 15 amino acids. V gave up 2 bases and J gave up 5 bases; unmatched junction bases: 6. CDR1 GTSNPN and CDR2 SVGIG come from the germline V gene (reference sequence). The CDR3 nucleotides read TGTGCCTGGAGTTATAGCGGGGGGCCGAACAATGAGCAGTTCTTC. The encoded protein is CAWSYSGGPNNEQFF. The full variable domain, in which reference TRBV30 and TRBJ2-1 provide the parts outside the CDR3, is SQTIHQWPATLVQPVGSPLSLECTVEGTSNPNLYWYRQAAGRGLQLLFYSVGIGQISSEVPQNLSASRPQDRQFILSSKKLLLSDSGFYLCAWSYSGGPNNEQFFGPGTRLTVL.

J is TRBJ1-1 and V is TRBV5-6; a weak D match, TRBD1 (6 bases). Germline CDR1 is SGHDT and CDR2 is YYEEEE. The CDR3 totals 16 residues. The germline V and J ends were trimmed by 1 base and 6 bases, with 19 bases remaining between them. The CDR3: CASSLSPGQYLPEAFF. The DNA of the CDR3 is TGTGCCAGCAGCTTGTCTCCCGGACAGTACCTTCCTGAAGCTTTCTTT.